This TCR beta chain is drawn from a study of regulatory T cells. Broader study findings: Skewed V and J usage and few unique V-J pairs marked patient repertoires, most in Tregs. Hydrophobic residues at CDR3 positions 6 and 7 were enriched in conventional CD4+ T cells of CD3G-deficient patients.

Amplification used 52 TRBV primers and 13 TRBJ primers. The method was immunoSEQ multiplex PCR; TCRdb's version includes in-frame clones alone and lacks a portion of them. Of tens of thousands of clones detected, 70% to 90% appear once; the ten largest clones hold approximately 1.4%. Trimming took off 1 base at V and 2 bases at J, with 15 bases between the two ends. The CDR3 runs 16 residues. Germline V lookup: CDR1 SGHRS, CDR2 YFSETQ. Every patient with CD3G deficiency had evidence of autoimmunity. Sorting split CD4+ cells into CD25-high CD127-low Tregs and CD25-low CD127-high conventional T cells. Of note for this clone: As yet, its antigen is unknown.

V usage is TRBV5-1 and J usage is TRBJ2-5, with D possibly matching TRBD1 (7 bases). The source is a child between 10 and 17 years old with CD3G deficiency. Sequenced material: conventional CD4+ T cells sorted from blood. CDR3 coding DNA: TGCGCCAGCAGCTTGCGGAGGGGGCAGCTACAAGAGACCCAGTACTTC. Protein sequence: CASSLRRGQLQETQYF.